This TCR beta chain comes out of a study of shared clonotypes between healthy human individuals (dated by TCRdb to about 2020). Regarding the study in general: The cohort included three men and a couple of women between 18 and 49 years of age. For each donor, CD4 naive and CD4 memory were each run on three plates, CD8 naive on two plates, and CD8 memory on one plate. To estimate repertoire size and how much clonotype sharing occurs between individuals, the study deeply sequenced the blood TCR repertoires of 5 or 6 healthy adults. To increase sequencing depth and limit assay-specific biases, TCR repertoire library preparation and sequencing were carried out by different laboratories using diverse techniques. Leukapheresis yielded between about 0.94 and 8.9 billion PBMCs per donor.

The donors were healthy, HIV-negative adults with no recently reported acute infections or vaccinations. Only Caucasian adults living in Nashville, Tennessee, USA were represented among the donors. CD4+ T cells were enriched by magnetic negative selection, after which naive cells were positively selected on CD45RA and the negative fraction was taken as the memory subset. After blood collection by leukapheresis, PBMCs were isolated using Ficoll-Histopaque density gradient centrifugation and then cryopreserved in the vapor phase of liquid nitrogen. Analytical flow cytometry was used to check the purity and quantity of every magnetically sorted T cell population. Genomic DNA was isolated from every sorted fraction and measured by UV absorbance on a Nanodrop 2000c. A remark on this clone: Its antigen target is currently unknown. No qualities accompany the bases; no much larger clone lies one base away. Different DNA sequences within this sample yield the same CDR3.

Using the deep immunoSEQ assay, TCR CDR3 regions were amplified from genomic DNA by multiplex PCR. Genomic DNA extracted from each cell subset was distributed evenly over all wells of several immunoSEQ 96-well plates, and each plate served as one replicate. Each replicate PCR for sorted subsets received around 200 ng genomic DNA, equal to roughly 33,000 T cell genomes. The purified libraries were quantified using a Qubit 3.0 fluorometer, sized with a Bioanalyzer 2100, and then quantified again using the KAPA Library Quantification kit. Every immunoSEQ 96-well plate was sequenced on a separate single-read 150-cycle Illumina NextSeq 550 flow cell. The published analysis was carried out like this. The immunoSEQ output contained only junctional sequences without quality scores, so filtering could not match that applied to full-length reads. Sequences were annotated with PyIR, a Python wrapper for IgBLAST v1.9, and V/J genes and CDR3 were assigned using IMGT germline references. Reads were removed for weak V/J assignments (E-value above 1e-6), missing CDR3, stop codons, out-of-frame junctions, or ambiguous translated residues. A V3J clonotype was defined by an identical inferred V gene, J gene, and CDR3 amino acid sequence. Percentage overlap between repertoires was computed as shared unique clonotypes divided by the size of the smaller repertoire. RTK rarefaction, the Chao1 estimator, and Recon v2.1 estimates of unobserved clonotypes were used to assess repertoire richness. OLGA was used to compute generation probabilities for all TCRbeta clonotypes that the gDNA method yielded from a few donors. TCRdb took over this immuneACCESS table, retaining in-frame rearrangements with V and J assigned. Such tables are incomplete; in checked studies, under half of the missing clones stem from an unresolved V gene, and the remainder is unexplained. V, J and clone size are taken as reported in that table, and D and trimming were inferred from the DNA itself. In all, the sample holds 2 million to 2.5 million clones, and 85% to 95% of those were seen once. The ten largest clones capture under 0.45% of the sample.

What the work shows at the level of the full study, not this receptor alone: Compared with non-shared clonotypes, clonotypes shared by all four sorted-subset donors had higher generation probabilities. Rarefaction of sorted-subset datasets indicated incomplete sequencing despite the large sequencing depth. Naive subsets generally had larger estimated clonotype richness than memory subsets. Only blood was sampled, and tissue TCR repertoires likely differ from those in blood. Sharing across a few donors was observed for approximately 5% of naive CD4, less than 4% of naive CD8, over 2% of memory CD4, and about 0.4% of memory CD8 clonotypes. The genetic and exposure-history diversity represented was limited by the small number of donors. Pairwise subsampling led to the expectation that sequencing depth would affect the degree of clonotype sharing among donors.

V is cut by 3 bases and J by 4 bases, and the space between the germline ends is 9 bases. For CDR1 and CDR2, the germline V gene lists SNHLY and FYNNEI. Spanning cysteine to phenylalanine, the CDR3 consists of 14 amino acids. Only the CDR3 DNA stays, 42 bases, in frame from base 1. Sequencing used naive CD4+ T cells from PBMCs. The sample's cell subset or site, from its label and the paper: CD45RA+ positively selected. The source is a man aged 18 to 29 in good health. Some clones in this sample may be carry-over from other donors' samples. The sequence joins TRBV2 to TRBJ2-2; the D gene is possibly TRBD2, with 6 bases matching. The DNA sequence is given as TGTGCCAGCAGTGATTTGGGGGGCACCGGGGAGCTGTTTTTT. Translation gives CASSDLGGTGELFF.